This T cell receptor beta chain was documented in a study of radiotherapy plus CTLA-4 blockade in lung cancer. General study points: Among reported predictors of response, early blood T cell clone dynamics with interferon-beta performed best.

Of note for this clone: As yet, its antigen is unknown.

The method was immunoSEQ multiplex PCR; TCRdb's version includes in-frame clones alone and lacks a portion of them. The sample contains approximately 67,000 clones, around 86% of which appear only once. This CDR3 is 16 amino acids long. V was shortened by 2 bases and J by 8 bases, with 18 bases between the two germline ends. Germline V gives CDR1 MGHDK, CDR2 SYGVNS. The source is a human donor with non-small cell lung cancer who had a partial response to radiotherapy plus ipilimumab. Sequencing was performed on peripheral blood, taken from a patient treated with radiotherapy plus ipilimumab. The chain is built from TRBV25-1 and TRBJ1-4; the D gene is possibly TRBD1 (5 bases). CDR3 nucleotides: TGTGCCAGCAGTGAAGGCCGTCTCAGGGTCGACGAAAAACTGTTTTTT. Its protein is CASSEGRLRVDEKLFF.